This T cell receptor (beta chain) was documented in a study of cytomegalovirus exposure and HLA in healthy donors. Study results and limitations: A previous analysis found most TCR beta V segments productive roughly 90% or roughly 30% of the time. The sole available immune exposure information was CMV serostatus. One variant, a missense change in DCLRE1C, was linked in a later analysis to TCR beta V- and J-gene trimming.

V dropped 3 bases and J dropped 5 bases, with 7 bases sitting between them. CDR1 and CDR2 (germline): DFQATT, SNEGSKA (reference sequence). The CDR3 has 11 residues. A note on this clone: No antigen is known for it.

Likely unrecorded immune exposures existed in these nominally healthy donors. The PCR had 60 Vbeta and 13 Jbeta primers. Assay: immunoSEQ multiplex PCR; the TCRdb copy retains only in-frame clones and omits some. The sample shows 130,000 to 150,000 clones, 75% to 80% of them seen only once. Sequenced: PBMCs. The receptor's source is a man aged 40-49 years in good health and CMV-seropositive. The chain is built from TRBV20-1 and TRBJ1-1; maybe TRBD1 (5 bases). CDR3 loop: CSASGGTEAFF. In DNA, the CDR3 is TGCAGTGCTAGCGGGGGAACTGAAGCTTTCTTT.